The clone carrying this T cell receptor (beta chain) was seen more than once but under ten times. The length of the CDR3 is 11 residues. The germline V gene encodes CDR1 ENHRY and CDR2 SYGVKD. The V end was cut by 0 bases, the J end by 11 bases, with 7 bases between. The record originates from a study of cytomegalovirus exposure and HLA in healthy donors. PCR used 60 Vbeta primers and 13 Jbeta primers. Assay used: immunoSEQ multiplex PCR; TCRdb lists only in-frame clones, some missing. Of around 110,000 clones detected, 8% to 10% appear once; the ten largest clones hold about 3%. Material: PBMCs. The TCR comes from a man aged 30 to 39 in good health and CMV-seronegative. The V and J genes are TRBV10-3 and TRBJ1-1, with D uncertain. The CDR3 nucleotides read TGTGCCATCAGTGAGTCGTGGGAGGCTTTCTTT. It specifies CAISESWEAFF.